The table lists the clone carrying this TCR beta chain with many counts. The germline gives CDR1 SGHTA, CDR2 FQGTGA. V trimming: 4 bases; J trimming: 3 bases; junction bases outside the gene matches: 5. The CDR3 has 15 residues. This entry comes from a study of blood T cells in healthy people across ages. Combining a sample-barcoded 5' primer with a J-beta primer mix, a second PCR ran for 7 to 11 cycles. From the 5' RACE reads, TCRdb called clonotypes with MiXCR, one entry per CDR3 protein. The sample consists of 650,000 or so distinct CDR3 sequences, roughly half of them appearing once. This chain links TRBV7-3 with TRBJ2-1, with 8 bases fitting TRBD2. The specimen was blood. The TCR sequence derives from a woman at least 80 years old in good health. The CDR3 DNA is TGTGCCAGCAGCTATACTAGCGGAGGCTACAATGAGCAGTTCTTC. Translation: CASSYTSGGYNEQFF.